This paragraph covers one TCR beta chain sequence. What it recognizes is unknown. Trimming left V 4 bases short and J 6 bases short, with 18 bases between. The CDR3 is 15 amino acids. Germline values: CDR1 LGHNT, CDR2 FRNRAP. This sample was taken from a study of cytomegalovirus exposure and HLA in healthy donors. PCR amplification relied on 60 Vbeta primers (plus 13 Jbeta primers). Sequencing was performed with immunoSEQ multiplex PCR; in TCRdb, only in-frame clones are kept and a portion is missing. This sample carries 50,000 to 65,000 clones, roughly 84% of them seen once, and the ten largest clones take 2.5% to 3.5%. Broader study findings: In vitro, three CMV-associated chains proved specific for CMV antigens. Reports showed the classifier diagnosing cytomegalovirus status with high specificity and sensitivity.

Sequencing input: PBMCs. This clonotype was sampled from a woman aged 18-29 years in good health and CMV-seronegative. The V call is TRBV12-5, the J call TRBJ1-1, with a weak D call TRBD1 (6 bases). The CDR3 region is CASGSPRGGAAEAFF. In nucleotides, the CDR3 is TGTGCTAGTGGTTCCCCGCGGGGGGGGGCCGCTGAAGCTTTCTTT. Full variable domain (missing parts from reference TRBV12-5 and TRBJ1-1): DARVTQTPRHKVTEMGQEVTMRCQPILGHNTVFWYRQTMMQGLELLAYFRNRAPLDDSGMPKDRFSAEMPDATLATLKIQPSEPRDSAVYFCASGSPRGGAAEAFFGQGTRLTVV.